This T cell receptor beta chain was sequenced during a study of blood T cell repertoires in COVID-19. Turning to the study itself: COVID-19 samples collected from the United States, Italy and Spain covered acute and convalescent phases.

Original methodology: Cell counts per sample came from amplifying reference gene primers. The assay was immunoSEQ multiplex PCR, and TCRdb's table has in-frame clones only and misses some. V, J and clone size were drawn from that table, and D and trimming were deduced from the DNA. The sample has roughly 300,000 clones, 85% seen once. Germline CDR1 GTSNPN, CDR2 SVGIG (reference sequence). V dropped 3 bases and J dropped 0; count of bases not matched to a gene: 2. CDR3 size: 14 residues. Participants reported their clinical history, and cohort assignment relied on those reports. Among Cohort 3 donors, those recovered had two negative PCRs, clearance, or symptom resolution.

This sequence joins TRBV30 and TRBJ1-5, with 7 bases fitting TRBD1. This TCR came from a woman aged 50 to 65 who had recovered from COVID-19. The sequenced material came from PBMCs or T cells enriched from blood (not recorded which). In nucleotides, the CDR3 is TGTGCCTGGAGGGGACAGCTTAGCAATCAGCCCCAGCATTTT. Translation gives CAWRGQLSNQPQHF.